The sequence of this T cell receptor beta chain was determined in a study of blood T cell repertoires in COVID-19. Looked up from germline, CDR1 is MDHEN and CDR2 is SYDVKM. This CDR3 comprises 14 residues. The ends lost 3 bases at V and 2 bases at J; junction bases unmatched: 3. Sequencing was performed with immunoSEQ multiplex PCR; in TCRdb, only in-frame clones are kept and a portion is missing. The data contain about 200,000 clones, around nine tenths of them singletons. This TCR came from a man aged 55 to 70 who had recovered from COVID-19. Sequencing used peripheral blood. V usage is TRBV28 and J usage is TRBJ2-7; 8 bases align to TRBD2. The CDR3 sequence: CASSFLAGPYEQYF. In nucleotides, the CDR3 is TGTGCCAGCAGTTTCCTAGCGGGCCCCTACGAGCAGTACTTC. The complete variable domain, with remaining parts taken from reference TRBV28 and TRBJ2-7, reads DVKVTQSSRYLVKRTGEKVFLECVQDMDHENMFWYRQDPGLGLRLIYFSYDVKMKEKGDIPEGYSVSREKKERFSLILESASTNQTSMYLCASSFLAGPYEQYFGPGTRLTVT.